Following are 10 T cell receptor beta chains from one sample sequenced in a study of blood T cell repertoires in COVID-19. Repertoires were generated with immunoSEQ multiplex PCR, while TCRdb's copy carries only in-frame clones and drops some. In the table there are fewer than 300,000 clones, approximately 81% of which are singletons. Sequenced: peripheral blood. Receptors were obtained from a woman younger than 30 with acute or convalescent COVID-19.

This chain connects TRBV6-2 or TRBV6-3 to TRBJ1-5, with a weak D call TRBD1 (6 bases). CDR3 length equals 14 residues. Germline V gene data show CDR1 as MNHEY and CDR2 as SVGEGT. Trimming removed 2 bases from V and 6 bases from J, with 11 bases in between. The CDR3 nucleotides read TGTGCCAGCAGTTACCTGGGACATCTTCAGCCCCAGCATTTT. Translating gives CASSYLGHLQPQHF.

The chain has TRBV2 and TRBJ1-1, with D perhaps matching TRBD1 (6 bases). V dropped 1 base and J dropped 3 bases, with 15 bases sitting between them. Germline-derived CDR1 and CDR2 are SNHLY and FYNNEI. This CDR3 has 16 amino acids. The CDR3 region is CASSEGFGGWDTEAFF. The CDR3 DNA is TGTGCCAGCAGTGAAGGTTTTGGGGGCTGGGACACTGAAGCTTTCTTT.

V gene TRBV29-1 combines with J gene TRBJ2-7, with a possible D match to TRBD1 (5 bases). The CDR3 sequence is 12 residues long. Trimming took 6 bases from V and 5 from J, leaving 14 bases between them. Germline V gene data show CDR1 as SQVTM and CDR2 as ANQGSEA. CDR3 amino acids: CSVEAGMNEQYF. The CDR3 DNA follows: TGCAGCGTCGAGGCAGGGATGAACGAGCAGTACTTC.

The CDR3 nucleotides are TGTGCCAGCAGTTTTAATTCCGATGGCACAACCTACGAGCAGTACTTC. As protein: CASSFNSDGTTYEQYF. The rearrangement joins TRBV28 to TRBJ2-7, with D unclear. Trimming took 3 bases from V and 2 from J, leaving 17 bases between them. Germline V lookup: CDR1 MDHEN, CDR2 SYDVKM. The CDR3 spans 16 residues.

V usage is TRBV9 and J usage is TRBJ2-1; weak D call: TRBD2 (5 bases). Looked up from germline, CDR1 is SGDLS and CDR2 is YYNGEE. The CDR3 is 15 residues long. The V end was cut by 4 bases, the J end by 4 bases, with 15 bases between. Here the CDR3 reads CASSPGGPPYNEQFF. DNA of the CDR3: TGTGCCAGCAGCCCGGGCGGGCCGCCTTACAATGAGCAGTTCTTC.

The CDR3 sequence: CASSYGQGLYGYTF. CDR3 coding DNA: TGTGCCAGCAGTTACGGACAGGGGTTGTATGGCTACACCTTC. The chain uses TRBV6-2 or TRBV6-3 and TRBJ1-2, with 9 bases identical to TRBD1. This CDR3 comprises 14 residues. Per the germline V gene, CDR1 is MNHEY and CDR2 is SVGEGT. After removal of 2 bases from V and 5 bases from J, the junction contained 3 bases not matched to a gene.

V usage is TRBV7-2 and J usage is TRBJ1-6; D unclear. This CDR3 region has 15 residues. Germline V lookup: CDR1 SGHTA, CDR2 FQGNSA. The V end lost 2 bases, the J end lost 6 bases, and 11 bases lay between the germline ends. The CDR3 region has the DNA TGTGCCAGCAGCTTATCTGAGACTACTAATTCACCCCTCCACTTT. Translating gives CASSLSETTNSPLHF.

The chain employs TRBV28 and TRBJ2-3, with D maybe TRBD2 (5 bases). Germline CDR1 and CDR2: MDHEN and SYDVKM. The CDR3 covers 14 residues. Trimming removed 5 bases from V and 6 bases from J, with 15 bases in between. In DNA, the CDR3 is TGTGCCAGCAGTCCCCGGACTTTCGCGGATACGCAGTATTTT. Protein sequence: CASSPRTFADTQYF.

The chain is built from TRBV6-2 or TRBV6-3 and TRBJ2-7, with TRBD1 identical over 8 bases. The germline V gene has CDR1 MNHEY and CDR2 SVGEGT. There are 15 residues in the CDR3. The trim removed 5 bases at V and 2 bases at J, leaving 8 bases unmatched. The CDR3 bases are TGTGCCAGCAGTACCAAGGGACAGGCGCCCTACGAGCAGTACTTC. Translation gives CASSTKGQAPYEQYF.

The chain joins TRBV12-3 or TRBV12-4 to TRBJ2-5; no clear D gene. The V and J ends lost 3 bases and 3 bases respectively, with 8 bases between them. The CDR3 is made up of 13 amino acids. CDR3: CASSFHGKETQYF. DNA for the CDR3: TGTGCCAGCAGTTTTCACGGTAAAGAGACCCAGTACTTC.